These 11 T cell receptor beta chains share one sample of origin, sequenced in a study of OX40 agonist ivuxolimab in advanced cancers. Clones were read by immunoSEQ multiplex PCR, and TCRdb kept only the in-frame ones, dropping some. The sample records around 35,000 clones, 81% being singletons. Sequencing was performed on CD4+ or CD8+ T cells sorted from blood, taken in a trial of the OX40 agonist ivuxolimab. Receptor source: an adult with an advanced solid tumor such as melanoma, head and neck, liver or kidney cancer.

The chain combines TRBV29-1 with TRBJ1-2; no clear D. Germline V lookup: CDR1 SQVTM, CDR2 ANQGSEA. The CDR3 sequence is 11 residues long. Trimming removed 4 bases from V and 7 bases from J, with 10 bases in between. The chain's CDR3 is CSVVEGAGYTF. Here the CDR3 DNA reads TGCAGCGTTGTCGAGGGTGCTGGCTACACCTTC.

The gene calls are TRBV4-2 and TRBJ2-3; D is ambiguous. V was cut by 0 bases and J by 9 bases, with 13 bases left in between. This CDR3 is 14 amino acids long. Germline CDR1 LGHNA, CDR2 YNFKEQ. This CDR3 is CASSQEPVPETQYF. CDR3 DNA sequence: TGTGCCAGCAGCCAAGAACCGGTTCCGGAGACGCAGTATTTT.

This chain connects TRBV21-1 to TRBJ2-6. TRBV21-1 is a documented pseudogene. The CDR3 is 17 residues long. This chain's CDR3 is CASSVSRTGSGANVLTF. CDR3 nucleotides: TGTGCCAGCAGCGTCTCTCGGACGGGCTCTGGGGCCAACGTCCTGACTTTC.

The rearrangement joins TRBV2 to TRBJ2-3, with 9 bases matching TRBD2. The junction had 4 bases not matched to a gene; V was cut back by 6 bases and J by 9 bases. The length of the CDR3 is 12 residues. Germline V lookup: CDR1 SNHLY, CDR2 FYNNEI. The CDR3 nucleotides are TGTGCCAGCAGGTTAGCGGGAGACACGCAGTATTTT. Amino acid sequence: CASRLAGDTQYF.

This chain links TRBV5-4 with TRBJ1-6; perhaps TRBD1 as D (6 bases). The CDR3 is 16 residues long. The germline gives CDR1 SGHNT, CDR2 YYREEE (reference sequence). The germline V and J ends were trimmed by 4 bases and 8 bases, with 19 bases remaining between them. CDR3 sequence reads: CASSPLPGQLDSPLHF. As DNA, the CDR3 is TGTGCCAGCAGCCCTTTGCCCGGACAGCTAGATTCACCCCTCCACTTT.

The chain employs TRBV15 and TRBJ2-3; D is undetermined. Germline V gene lookup returns CDR1 LNHNV and CDR2 YYDKDF (reference sequence). V lost 0 bases to trimming and J lost 1 base, with 11 bases between them. The CDR3 extends over 16 amino acids. CDR3 nucleotide sequence: TGTGCCACCAGCAGAGATATCGGAGAGGGCACAGATACGCAGTATTTT. Amino acid sequence: CATSRDIGEGTDTQYF.

This clone has more than one count but fewer than ten. The chain links TRBV7-3 to TRBJ1-1; D is perhaps TRBD1 (5 bases). The length of the CDR3 is 15 residues. The V and J ends lost 0 bases and 4 bases respectively, with 12 bases between them. Germline V CDR1 and CDR2: SGHTA, FQGTGA. The CDR3: CASSLTGGEVTEAFF. The CDR3 nucleotides read TGTGCCAGCAGCTTAACCGGGGGTGAGGTCACTGAAGCTTTCTTT. The full variable domain, completed using reference TRBV7-3 and TRBJ1-1, is GAGVSQTPSNKVTEKGKYVELRCDPISGHTALYWYRQSLGQGPEFLIYFQGTGAADDSGLPNDRFFAVRPEGSVSTLKIQRTERGDSAVYLCASSLTGGEVTEAFFGQGTRLTVV.

This clone has more than one count but fewer than ten. This sequence joins TRBV6-1 and TRBJ2-7; 12 bases match TRBD2. Per the germline V gene, CDR1 is MNHNS and CDR2 is SASEGT. With V trimmed by 5 bases and J by 4 bases, 3 bases remained unmatched. This CDR3 contains 14 residues. The CDR3 region is CASSSLAGGYEQYF. The DNA for the CDR3 is TGTGCCAGCAGTTCCCTAGCGGGAGGGTACGAGCAGTACTTC.

This chain joins TRBV10-2 and TRBJ1-1, with D hard to call. The CDR3 totals 11 residues. V lost 0 bases to trimming and J lost 10 bases, with 6 bases between them. Germline CDR1 is WSHSY and CDR2 is SAAADI. The CDR3, as DNA: TGCGCCAGCAGTGAGTCGACGTTAGCTTTCTTT. This codes for CASSESTLAFF.

The V call is TRBV6-1, the J call TRBJ1-2; the D is unclear. Trimming shortened V by 7 bases and J by 1 base, and 7 bases separated the two germline ends. Looked up from germline, CDR1 is MNHNS and CDR2 is SASEGT. The CDR3 consists of 12 residues. The CDR3 region is CASTRSNYGYTF. CDR3 nucleotide sequence: TGTGCCAGCACAAGGAGTAACTATGGCTACACCTTC.

The chain has TRBV7-2 and TRBJ1-2; D perhaps matches TRBD1 (5 bases). V was shortened by 5 bases and J by 8 bases, with 15 bases between the two germline ends. Germline V gene data show CDR1 as SGHTA and CDR2 as FQGNSA. The CDR3 has 13 amino acids. CDR3 loop: CASSAWDGEGYTF. Here the CDR3 DNA reads TGTGCCAGCAGCGCATGGGACGGGGAGGGCTACACCTTC. Combining the CDR3 with reference TRBV7-2 and TRBJ1-2 gives the whole variable domain GAGVSQSPSNKVTEKGKDVELRCDPISGHTALYWYRQSLGQGLEFLIYFQGNSAPDKSGLPSDRFSAERTGGSVSTLTIQRTQQEDSAVYLCASSAWDGEGYTFGSGTRLTVV.